This entry features one TCR beta chain sequence. This specimen belongs to a study of blood T cell repertoires in COVID-19. Study information: The study drew acute and convalescent COVID-19 samples from the United States, Italy and Spain. PBMCs, B-cell-depleted T cells, or T cells provided the cDNA or gDNA that made up the material.

J lost 6 bases, V lost 5 bases, and 7 bases had no gene match. The CDR3 is 13 amino acids. Germline-derived CDR1 and CDR2 are SNHLY and FYNNEI. The method was immunoSEQ multiplex PCR; TCRdb's version includes in-frame clones alone and lacks a portion of them. The sample carries 140,000 to 150,000 clones, more than 75% recorded once. This receptor was taken from a man between 45 and 60 years old who had recovered from COVID-19. The chain is built from TRBV2 and TRBJ2-7; 7 positions agree with TRBD1. Input material: peripheral blood. The CDR3 DNA is TGTGCCAGCAGTACTCAGGGGGTGAGCGAGCAGTACTTC. Protein: CASSTQGVSEQYF.